This entry lists 30 T cell receptor beta chains sequenced from one sample in a study of cytomegalovirus exposure and HLA in healthy donors. TCRdb's table, derived via immunoSEQ multiplex PCR, lists solely in-frame clones and lacks some. Here the sample spans roughly 100,000 clones, roughly 85% being singletons. Sequencing used PBMCs. Source of these receptors: a man younger than 30 in good health and CMV-seropositive.

V gene TRBV19 combines with J gene TRBJ2-3; D remains unclear. CDR3 length: 13 residues. From germline, CDR1 is LNHDA and CDR2 SQIVND (reference sequence). Trimming left V 4 bases short and J 7 bases short, with 12 bases between. CDR3 residues: CASSRADFNTQYF. CDR3 bases: TGTGCCAGTAGTAGGGCTGATTTTAATACGCAGTATTTT.

Only a few counts were recorded for this clone. V gene TRBV9 combines with J gene TRBJ2-7, with a tentative D call TRBD1 (5 bases). V gave up 3 bases and J gave up 0 bases, with 13 bases separating them. Looked up from germline, CDR1 is SGDLS and CDR2 is YYNGEE. There are 15 residues in the CDR3. The CDR3 nucleotides read TGTGCCAGCAGCGAGGGGCTCGGAAGCTCCTACGAGCAGTACTTC. Protein sequence: CASSEGLGSSYEQYF.

The chain carries TRBV27 and TRBJ2-7; TRBD2 aligns across 7 bases. Germline lookup yields CDR1 MNHEY and CDR2 SMNVEV (reference sequence). Unmatched junction bases numbered 8, after V lost 2 bases and J lost 4 bases. There are 15 residues in the CDR3. CDR3 DNA: TGTGCCAGCAGTTTACGGCCCCAGCGGGGATACGAGCAGTACTTC. Protein sequence: CASSLRPQRGYEQYF.

V and J are TRBV28 and TRBJ2-4; D is perhaps TRBD1 (5 bases). Trimming cost V 6 bases and J 0 bases, with 12 bases left between them. This CDR3 is built from 15 residues. Germline V CDR1 and CDR2: MDHEN, SYDVKM. The CDR3 coding sequence is TGTGCCAGCAGCCCCAGACAGATAGCCAAAAACATTCAGTACTTC. Amino acids: CASSPRQIAKNIQYF.

The chain couples TRBV7-2 to TRBJ2-3, with D possibly TRBD1 on 6 matching bases. The germline V gene has CDR1 SGHTA and CDR2 FQGNSA. Trimming shortened V by 3 bases and J by 6 bases, and 10 bases separated the two germline ends. CDR3 size: 13 residues. In DNA form, the CDR3 reads TGTGCCAGCAGCTTTGAAAGGGGGGATACGCAGTATTTT. The encoded protein is CASSFERGDTQYF.

The chain couples TRBV5-1 to TRBJ2-6; TRBD1 is a possible D gene (6 bases). Germline loops: CDR1 SGHRS, CDR2 YFSETQ. V was trimmed by 4 bases and J by 3 bases, leaving 20 bases between them. The CDR3 contains 18 residues. This CDR3 reads CASSLLEQGVYGANVLTF. CDR3 in DNA: TGCGCCAGCAGCCTTCTCGAACAGGGTGTATATGGGGCCAACGTCCTGACTTTC.

This rearrangement joins TRBV27 to TRBJ2-1; 11 positions agree with TRBD1. The CDR3 length is 15 residues. The V gene end was trimmed by 2 bases and the J gene end by 6 bases; junction bases not matched to a gene: 3. In germline, CDR1 is MNHEY, CDR2 SMNVEV (reference sequence). DNA of the CDR3: TGTGCCAGCAGTTTAGGGACAGGGGGACGCAATGAGCAGTTCTTC. This codes for CASSLGTGGRNEQFF.

J is TRBJ2-5 and V is TRBV11-2; TRBD2 matches at 8 bases. V was pared by 7 bases and J by 2 bases, with 9 bases of the junction left unmatched. Germline-derived CDR1 and CDR2 are SGHAT and FQNNGV. CDR3 size: 15 residues. The CDR3 DNA follows: TGTGCCAGCACTCCCCGGGCGGGGGGACAAGAGACCCAGTACTTC. It specifies CASTPRAGGQETQYF.

The chain uses TRBV19 and TRBJ2-7, with TRBD1 identical over 7 bases. The V and J ends lost 5 bases and 3 bases, in that order; junction bases with no gene match: 7. CDR1 is LNHDA, CDR2 SQIVND, per germline (reference sequence). The CDR3 loop spans 14 amino acids. CDR3 protein: CASSVGQASYEQYF. CDR3 DNA sequence: TGTGCCAGTAGTGTTGGACAGGCCAGCTACGAGCAGTACTTC.

The V gene is TRBV5-1, the J gene TRBJ1-5; TRBD1 agrees at 8 bases. Trimming took 4 bases from V and 7 from J; bases not matched to a gene: 10. Per the germline V gene, CDR1 is SGHRS and CDR2 is YFSETQ. This CDR3 spans 15 amino acids. The CDR3 DNA reads as TGCGCCAGCAGCGTGACAGGGGATGTTCGACAGCCCCAGCATTTT. This encodes CASSVTGDVRQPQHF.

The V gene is TRBV15, the J gene TRBJ2-1; D might be TRBD2 (6 bases). The ends were cut back, 0 bases at V and 9 bases at J, with 15 bases in the middle. The length of the CDR3 is 15 residues. CDR1 and CDR2 from the germline V gene are LNHNV and YYDKDF (reference sequence). In DNA, the CDR3 is TGTGCCACCAGCAGAGATAGGGACTTGGTCTCTGAGCAGTTCTTC. Protein sequence: CATSRDRDLVSEQFF.

The chain joins TRBV6-4 to TRBJ2-1; 10 bases line up with TRBD2. Germline trimming cut 3 bases from V and 6 bases from J; bases unmatched to any gene: 14. CDR1 is MRHNA and CDR2 is SNTAGT in the germline V gene. There are 18 residues in the CDR3. The CDR3 spells CASSEDRASGSRSNEQFF. For the CDR3, the DNA is TGTGCCAGCAGTGAAGATCGGGCTAGCGGGAGTAGAAGCAATGAGCAGTTCTTC.

The gene calls are TRBV4-1 and TRBJ2-5; TRBD1 aligns across 10 bases. This CDR3 is built from 15 residues. Germline V gene sequence: CDR1 MGHRA, CDR2 YSYEKL. V shed 1 base and J 6 bases; nucleotides not matched to a gene: 5. Here the CDR3 DNA reads TGCGCCAGCAGCCAAGGGGGACAGGGGAAAAAGACCCAGTACTTC. It encodes CASSQGGQGKKTQYF.

The chain employs TRBV7-8 and TRBJ1-1; D is undetermined. This CDR3 has 12 residues. The germline gives CDR1 SGHVS, CDR2 FQNEAQ. The ends were cut back, 6 bases at V and 0 bases at J, with 5 bases in the middle. The CDR3 coding sequence is TGTGCCAGCAGTCAGATGAACACTGAAGCTTTCTTT. The encoded protein is CASSQMNTEAFF.

The V call is TRBV5-1, the J call TRBJ2-5; 10 nucleotides match TRBD1. CDR3 size: 13 residues. CDR1 is SGHRS, CDR2 YFSETQ, per germline. V was clipped by 4 bases and J by 5 bases; unmatched bases: 2. CDR3 sequence reads: CASSPDRGETQYF. Written as DNA, the CDR3 is TGCGCCAGCAGCCCGGACAGGGGGGAGACCCAGTACTTC.

The CDR3 is CASFSGTSGGNNEQFF. Here the CDR3 DNA reads TGTGCCAGCTTCTCAGGGACTAGCGGGGGAAACAATGAGCAGTTCTTC. The rearrangement joins TRBV6-6 to TRBJ2-1; 14 bases are a match to TRBD2. There are 16 residues in the CDR3. Germline CDR1 reads MNHNY; CDR2 reads SVGAGI (reference sequence). Unmatched junction bases numbered 8, after V lost 8 bases and J lost 5 bases.

V gene TRBV29-1 combines with J gene TRBJ1-2; D may be TRBD1 (5 bases). The CDR3 runs to 13 residues. Germline V gene data show CDR1 as SQVTM and CDR2 as ANQGSEA. V lost 7 bases and J 2 bases, leaving 14 bases between the germline ends. As DNA, the CDR3 is TGCAGCGCCCGAATACAGGAGAACTATGGCTACACCTTC. It specifies CSARIQENYGYTF.

The chain recombines TRBV27 with TRBJ2-5; 8 bases agree with TRBD2. The CDR3 contains 17 residues. Germline V gene data show CDR1 as MNHEY and CDR2 as SMNVEV (reference sequence). V lost 0 bases, J lost 0 bases, and 6 bases stayed unmatched. CDR3: CASSLSPSGSYQETQYF. The CDR3 nucleotides are TGTGCCAGCAGTTTATCCCCTAGCGGGTCTTACCAAGAGACCCAGTACTTC.

The chain carries TRBV28 and TRBJ2-5, with 7 bases matching TRBD2. V lost 4 bases, J lost 5 bases, and 10 bases stayed unmatched. The CDR3 sequence is 15 residues long. The germline gives CDR1 MDHEN, CDR2 SYDVKM. DNA of the CDR3: TGTGCCAGCAGTTCGCTAGCGGAAGTGGGGGAGACCCAGTACTTC. It yields the protein CASSSLAEVGETQYF.

There are a few counts of this clone. The V call is TRBV27, the J call TRBJ1-2; D call uncertain. Trimming shortened V by 7 bases and J by 0 bases, and 9 bases separated the two germline ends. CDR1 and CDR2 (germline): MNHEY, SMNVEV (reference sequence). CDR3 length: 13 amino acids. CDR3 amino acids: CASTPSPNYGYTF. In nucleotides, the CDR3 is TGTGCCAGCACCCCGTCCCCTAACTATGGCTACACCTTC.

The V gene is TRBV19, the J gene TRBJ2-7; no clear D. The CDR3 is 15 amino acids. Germline loops: CDR1 LNHDA, CDR2 SQIVND (reference sequence). V was trimmed by 3 bases and J by 0 bases, leaving 12 bases between them. The CDR3 nucleotides are TGTGCCAGTAGTATTGGGCAGAAGAGCTCCTACGAGCAGTACTTC. Translated: CASSIGQKSSYEQYF.

The V and J genes are TRBV5-1 and TRBJ2-1, with TRBD1 matching 9 bases. CDR3 length equals 16 residues. Germline CDR1 SGHRS, CDR2 YFSETQ. J was trimmed by 6 bases and V by 4 bases; bases with no gene match: 11. CDR3 DNA: TGCGCCAGCAGCCTGGAAGGACAGGGGACGGGCAATGAGCAGTTCTTC. This sequence encodes CASSLEGQGTGNEQFF.

The gene calls are TRBV5-4 and TRBJ2-6, with 7 bases identical to TRBD1. V was pared by 4 bases and J by 9 bases, with 4 bases of the junction left unmatched. From germline, CDR1 is SGHNT and CDR2 YYREEE (reference sequence). CDR3 size: 13 residues. As DNA, the CDR3 is TGTGCCAGCAGCACCGGGACAGACAACGTCCTGACTTTC. It translates to CASSTGTDNVLTF.

The V and J genes are TRBV5-1 and TRBJ1-4; D perhaps matches TRBD1 (6 bases). Trimming removed 3 bases at V and 4 bases at J, with 13 bases between. CDR1 is SGHRS, CDR2 YFSETQ, per germline. This CDR3 comprises 15 residues. The CDR3 DNA sequence: TGCGCCAGCAGCTCATCAGGGGTGGATAATGAAAAACTGTTTTTT. Its translation is CASSSSGVDNEKLFF.

CDR3 DNA: TGTGCCAGCAGTCCTCTAGCGGGAGGGACCGGGGAGCTGTTTTTT. It codes for CASSPLAGGTGELFF. The chain combines TRBV6-5 with TRBJ2-2, with 12 bases lining up with TRBD2. Germline assignment: CDR1 MNHEY and CDR2 SVGAGI. The junction had 3 bases not matched to a gene; V was cut back by 5 bases and J by 5 bases. This CDR3 comprises 15 residues.

The chain uses TRBV5-1 and TRBJ2-1; D remains unclear. The CDR3 consists of 11 residues. CDR1 is SGHRS, CDR2 YFSETQ, per germline. V shed 0 bases and J shed 9 bases, with 4 bases lying between them. The CDR3 coding sequence is TGCGCCAGCAGCTTGGAAGCTGAGCAGTTCTTC. Protein product: CASSLEAEQFF.

The chain carries TRBV5-4 and TRBJ2-2; 8 bases agree with TRBD2. CDR3 length: 16 residues. Germline lookup yields CDR1 SGHNT and CDR2 YYREEE (reference sequence). V lost 2 bases, J lost 1 base, and 4 bases stayed unmatched. In nucleotides, the CDR3 is TGTGCCAGCAGCTTTGGGCTAGCGGGGAACACCGGGGAGCTGTTTTTT. It specifies CASSFGLAGNTGELFF.

This chain connects TRBV2 to TRBJ2-3; 7 bases map to TRBD1. With 4 bases clipped from V and 3 bases from J, the junction kept 7 bases outside the gene matches. The CDR3 runs to 15 residues. Germline V gene lookup returns CDR1 SNHLY and CDR2 FYNNEI. The CDR3 spells CASSGGLTGTDTQYF. The CDR3 region has the DNA TGTGCCAGCAGTGGAGGACTGACAGGGACAGATACGCAGTATTTT.

This chain connects TRBV5-1 to TRBJ1-1; possibly TRBD1 for D (5 bases). Germline CDR1 reads SGHRS; CDR2 reads YFSETQ. V gave up 0 bases and J gave up 11 bases, with 14 bases separating them. The CDR3 length is 13 residues. The CDR3 loop is CASSLVIGARAFF. The CDR3 DNA follows: TGCGCCAGCAGCTTGGTAATTGGGGCGAGGGCTTTCTTT.

This clone was seen a few times. This sequence joins TRBV30 and TRBJ2-5; D may be TRBD1 (5 bases). This CDR3 comprises 15 residues. Trimming removed 2 bases from V and 5 bases from J, with 18 bases in between. Germline V gene data show CDR1 as GTSNPN and CDR2 as SVGIG (reference sequence). DNA of the CDR3: TGTGCCTGGAGTCAGGGCGGCTACCACCGGGAGACCCAGTACTTC. Protein sequence: CAWSQGGYHRETQYF. Drawing the rest from reference TRBV30 and TRBJ2-5, the complete variable domain is SQTIHQWPATLVQPVGSPLSLECTVEGTSNPNLYWYRQAAGRGLQLLFYSVGIGQISSEVPQNLSASRPQDRQFILSSKKLLLSDSGFYLCAWSQGGYHRETQYFGPGTRLLVL.